Shown below are 19 T cell receptor beta chains from a single sample sequenced in a study of CD8+ T cells in alopecia areata. Treatment in this sample: oral pan-JAK inhibitor, 5-10 mg twice daily. In each case, RNA was isolated and then reverse transcribed into cDNA as the sequencing template. Some clones are missing from TCRdb's copy, which holds only in-frame ones; the method was immunoSEQ multiplex PCR. Among 150,000 to 200,000 clones listed, about three fifths were seen once. The input for sequencing was CD4+ T cells sorted from blood, taken around week 49, from a patient treated with tofacitinib. The receptors come from a human donor with alopecia areata.

The J gene is TRBJ1-5, the V gene TRBV15, with 7 bases identical to TRBD1. The CDR3 covers 16 residues. With 2 bases clipped from V and 3 bases from J, the junction kept 7 bases outside the gene matches. Germline V gives CDR1 LNHNV, CDR2 YYDKDF (reference sequence). CDR3: CATSRMGGGVNQPQHF. The CDR3 coding sequence is TGTGCCACCAGCAGAATGGGAGGGGGCGTCAATCAGCCCCAGCATTTT.

This clone was recorded once. The chain has TRBV5-6 and TRBJ2-2; tentatively, D is TRBD1 (5 bases). Germline V CDR1 and CDR2: SGHDT, YYEEEE. Between the trimmed V and J ends, which lost 3 bases and 7 bases, there was a span of 16 bases. This CDR3 has 15 residues. The CDR3 reads CASSSWAGRGGELFF. The CDR3 DNA follows: TGTGCCAGCAGCTCGTGGGCAGGGCGAGGCGGGGAGCTGTTTTTT.

The chain combines TRBV29-1 with TRBJ2-5; weak D call: TRBD2 (6 bases). Germline loops: CDR1 SQVTM, CDR2 ANQGSEA. Trimming cost V 5 bases and J 3 bases, with 16 bases left between them. The CDR3 extends over 14 amino acids. Here the CDR3 DNA reads TGCAGCGTTAGACTAGAATTTATAAAAGAGACCCAGTACTTC. The encoded protein is CSVRLEFIKETQYF.

The J gene is TRBJ2-5, the V gene TRBV7-2; D uncertain. CDR3 length equals 15 residues. Trimming removed 4 bases from V and 5 bases from J, with 17 bases in between. CDR1 SGHTA and CDR2 FQGNSA come from the germline V gene. The CDR3 reads CASSSTPLDGETQYF. The CDR3 DNA reads TGTGCCAGCAGCTCCACCCCCTTGGATGGGGAGACCCAGTACTTC. Supplemented by reference TRBV7-2 and TRBJ2-5, the full variable domain reads GAGVSQSPSNKVTEKGKDVELRCDPISGHTALYWYRQSLGQGLEFLIYFQGNSAPDKSGLPSDRFSAERTGGSVSTLTIQRTQQEDSAVYLCASSSTPLDGETQYFGPGTRLLVL.

The CDR3 loop reads CASSLAPSGGNIQETQYF. For the CDR3, the DNA is TGCGCCAGCAGCTTGGCGCCTAGCGGGGGGAACATCCAAGAGACCCAGTACTTC. This rearrangement joins TRBV5-1 to TRBJ2-5, with 11 bases identical to TRBD2. CDR3 size: 18 residues. V lost 0 bases to trimming and J lost 1 base; unmatched junction nucleotides: 8. The germline gives CDR1 SGHRS, CDR2 YFSETQ. The complete variable domain, with remaining parts taken from reference TRBV5-1 and TRBJ2-5, reads KAGVTQTPRYLIKTRGQQVTLSCSPISGHRSVSWYQQTPGQGLQFLFEYFSETQRNKGNFPGRFSGRQFSNSRSEMNVSTLELGDSALYLCASSLAPSGGNIQETQYFGPGTRLLVL.

The CDR3 region is CASSLVVGGHNEQFF. The DNA of the CDR3 is TGTGCCAGCAGCTTAGTTGTGGGGGGACACAATGAGCAGTTCTTC. J is TRBJ2-1 and V is TRBV11-2; D perhaps matches TRBD2 (6 bases). The CDR3 loop spans 15 amino acids. Germline V gene sequence: CDR1 SGHAT, CDR2 FQNNGV. V was clipped by 1 base and J by 5 bases, with 12 bases between them.

This clone was picked up a small number of times. CDR3 DNA sequence: TGCAGCGCCGTAAGAGGGGACTCCTACAATGAGCAGTTCTTC. This sequence encodes CSAVRGDSYNEQFF. The chain couples TRBV29-1 to TRBJ2-1; D is perhaps TRBD1 or TRBD2 (5 bases each). CDR3 size: 14 residues. Germline-derived CDR1 and CDR2 are SQVTM and ANQGSEA. V was shortened by 7 bases and J by 0 bases, with 13 bases between the two germline ends.

The chain recombines TRBV5-4 with TRBJ2-3; D is ambiguous. V was trimmed by 0 bases and J by 0 bases, leaving 8 bases between them. The CDR3 has 15 residues. In germline, CDR1 is SGHNT, CDR2 YYREEE (reference sequence). The DNA for the CDR3 is TGTGCCAGCAGCTTGGACACTTCGAGCACAGATACGCAGTATTTT. Translated: CASSLDTSSTDTQYF.

DNA for the CDR3: TGCAGCGCTTCGACAGGGAAGGGTGGAAACACCATATATTTT. Its protein product is CSASTGKGGNTIYF. The J gene is TRBJ1-3, the V gene TRBV29-1, with 7 nucleotides matching TRBD1. Germline CDR1 SQVTM, CDR2 ANQGSEA. This CDR3 is built from 14 residues. V lost 7 bases and J lost 3; bases outside the gene matches: 9.

V and J are TRBV30 and TRBJ1-2, with TRBD1 matching 8 bases. The V gene end was trimmed by 2 bases and the J gene end by 4 bases; junction bases not matched to a gene: 9. CDR3 length: 15 residues. Looked up from germline, CDR1 is GTSNPN and CDR2 is SVGIG (reference sequence). CDR3 amino acids: CAWSPDGGQGYGYTF. CDR3 nucleotide sequence: TGTGCCTGGAGTCCGGACGGCGGACAGGGCTATGGCTACACCTTC.

The chain couples TRBV7-6 to TRBJ2-7; perhaps TRBD1 as D (5 bases). V dropped 4 bases and J dropped 6 bases, with 13 bases sitting between them. The V gene's germline CDR1 is SGHVS and CDR2 FNYEAQ. This CDR3 region has 13 residues. In nucleotides, the CDR3 is TGTGCCAGCAGCTCCTCAGGGATGAGCGAGCAGTACTTC. This codes for CASSSSGMSEQYF.

This clone was seen a handful of times. The rearrangement joins TRBV7-9 to TRBJ2-7, with D unresolved. Germline V gene data show CDR1 as SEHNR and CDR2 as FQNEAQ (reference sequence). This CDR3 region has 12 residues. V was cut by 5 bases and J by 3 bases, with 8 bases left in between. This CDR3 reads CASSAQLYEQYF. CDR3 coding DNA: TGTGCCAGCAGCGCCCAACTCTACGAGCAGTACTTC.

The chain employs TRBV6-1 and TRBJ1-3; perhaps TRBD1 as D (5 bases). Trimming removed 4 bases at V and 1 base at J, with 17 bases between. The germline V gene encodes CDR1 MNHNS and CDR2 SASEGT. This CDR3 comprises 17 residues. CDR3 DNA sequence: TGTGCCAGCAGTGGGGGGAAGAGTAGCCGATCTGGAAACACCATATATTTT. As protein: CASSGGKSSRSGNTIYF.

The chain carries TRBV29-1 and TRBJ2-7, with a possible D match to TRBD2 (5 bases). The CDR3 has 13 residues. V dropped 3 bases and J dropped 7 bases, with 16 bases sitting between them. Germline V CDR1 and CDR2: SQVTM, ANQGSEA. For the CDR3, the DNA is TGCAGCGTTGATCCTGGTGCAGGAGGAGAGCAGTACTTC. Encoded protein: CSVDPGAGGEQYF.

The rearrangement links TRBV25-1 to TRBJ2-5; 7 positions agree with TRBD1. Germline-derived CDR1 and CDR2 are MGHDK and SYGVNS. Germline trimming cut 5 bases from V and 2 bases from J; bases unmatched to any gene: 8. The CDR3 has 15 residues. The CDR3 DNA is TGTGCCAGCAGTAATAATCGGGACAGACAAGAGACCCAGTACTTC. Translated: CASSNNRDRQETQYF.

This clone was counted once. The chain uses TRBV4-3 and TRBJ1-6; D gene unclear. The CDR3 runs to 14 residues. Germline V gene sequence: CDR1 LGHNA, CDR2 YSLEER. V was cut by 0 bases and J by 10 bases, with 10 bases left in between. The CDR3 coding sequence is TGCGCCAGCAGCCAAGATATGGCTCAGTCACCCCTCCACTTT. This translates into CASSQDMAQSPLHF.

The rearrangement uses TRBV11-1 and TRBJ2-7; 8 bases align to TRBD1. The germline V gene encodes CDR1 SGHAT and CDR2 FQDESV (reference sequence). V shed 6 bases and J 2 bases; nucleotides not matched to a gene: 6. The CDR3 is 14 residues long. CDR3 coding DNA: TGTGCCAGCAGTTCGACAGGGGTAGCCTACGAGCAGTACTTC. Translated: CASSSTGVAYEQYF.

About this clone itself: Other DNA sequences in this sample translate to the same CDR3. V gene TRBV30 combines with J gene TRBJ1-1; 7 bases match TRBD1. Germline V lookup: CDR1 GTSNPN, CDR2 SVGIG (reference sequence). CDR3 length: 13 amino acids. V shed 4 bases and J 7 bases; nucleotides not matched to a gene: 9. The CDR3 coding sequence is TGTGCCTGGACAAGACAGGGCCCGGATGAAGCTTTCTTT. It is translated as CAWTRQGPDEAFF.

The rearrangement uses TRBV7-9 and TRBJ2-1; TRBD2 matches 8 bases. CDR3 length: 14 residues. In germline, CDR1 is SEHNR, CDR2 FQNEAQ (reference sequence). Germline trimming cut 7 bases from V and 4 bases from J; bases unmatched to any gene: 6. The CDR3 sequence is CASTGGGQYNEQFF. The CDR3 DNA sequence: TGTGCCAGCACGGGCGGGGGGCAATACAATGAGCAGTTCTTC.